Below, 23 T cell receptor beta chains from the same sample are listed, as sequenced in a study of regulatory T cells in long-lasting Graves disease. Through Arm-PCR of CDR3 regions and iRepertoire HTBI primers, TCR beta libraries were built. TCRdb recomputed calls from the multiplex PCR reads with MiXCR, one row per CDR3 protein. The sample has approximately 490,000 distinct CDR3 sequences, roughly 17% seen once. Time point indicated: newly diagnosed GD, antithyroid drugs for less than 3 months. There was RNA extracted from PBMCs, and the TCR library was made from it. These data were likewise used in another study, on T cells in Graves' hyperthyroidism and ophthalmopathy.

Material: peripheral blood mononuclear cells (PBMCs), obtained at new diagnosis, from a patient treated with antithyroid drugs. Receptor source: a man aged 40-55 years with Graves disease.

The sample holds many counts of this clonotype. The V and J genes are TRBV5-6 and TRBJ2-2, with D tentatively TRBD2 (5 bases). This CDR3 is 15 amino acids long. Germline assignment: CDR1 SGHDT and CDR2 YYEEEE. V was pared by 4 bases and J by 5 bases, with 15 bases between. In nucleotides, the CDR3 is TGTGCCAGCAGCCAGGACGGGATAGCGACCGGGGAGCTGTTTTTT. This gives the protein CASSQDGIATGELFF.

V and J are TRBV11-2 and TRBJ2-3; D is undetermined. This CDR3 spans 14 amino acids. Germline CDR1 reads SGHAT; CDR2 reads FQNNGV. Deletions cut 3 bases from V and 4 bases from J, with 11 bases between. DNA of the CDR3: TGTGCCAGCAGCTTTACCAGCCAATCAGATACGCAGTATTTT. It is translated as CASSFTSQSDTQYF.

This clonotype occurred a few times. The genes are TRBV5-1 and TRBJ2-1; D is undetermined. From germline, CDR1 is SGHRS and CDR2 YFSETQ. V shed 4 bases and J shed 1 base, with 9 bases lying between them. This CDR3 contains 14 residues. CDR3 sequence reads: CASSATPSYNEQFF. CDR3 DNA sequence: TGCGCCAGCAGCGCAACTCCGTCCTACAATGAGCAGTTCTTC.

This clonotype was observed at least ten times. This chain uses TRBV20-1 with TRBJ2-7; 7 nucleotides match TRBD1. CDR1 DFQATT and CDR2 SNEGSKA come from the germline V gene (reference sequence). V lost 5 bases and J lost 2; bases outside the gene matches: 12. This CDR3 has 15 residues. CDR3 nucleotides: TGCAGTGCTCATGGACCGGGACAGCGTGCCTACGAGCAGTACTTC. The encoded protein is CSAHGPGQRAYEQYF.

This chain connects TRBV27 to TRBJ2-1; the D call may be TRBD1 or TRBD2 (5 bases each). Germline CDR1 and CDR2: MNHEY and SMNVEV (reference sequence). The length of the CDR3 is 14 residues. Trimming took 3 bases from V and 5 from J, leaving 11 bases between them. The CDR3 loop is CASSFVGPDNEQFF. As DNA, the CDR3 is TGTGCCAGCAGTTTTGTGGGACCCGACAATGAGCAGTTCTTC.

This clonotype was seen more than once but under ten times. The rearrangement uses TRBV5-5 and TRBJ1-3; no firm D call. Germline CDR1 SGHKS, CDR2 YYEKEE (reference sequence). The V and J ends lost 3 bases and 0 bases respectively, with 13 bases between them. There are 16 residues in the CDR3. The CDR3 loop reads CASSWSRSGSGNTIYF. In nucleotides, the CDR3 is TGTGCCAGCAGCTGGAGCCGGAGCGGCTCTGGAAACACCATATATTTT.

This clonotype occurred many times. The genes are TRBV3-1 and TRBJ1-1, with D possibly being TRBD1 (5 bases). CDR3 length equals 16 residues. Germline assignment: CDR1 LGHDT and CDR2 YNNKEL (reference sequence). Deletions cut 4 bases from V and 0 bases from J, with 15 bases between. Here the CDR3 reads CASSPRDRTLNTEAFF. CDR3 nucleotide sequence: TGTGCCAGCAGCCCCCGAGACAGAACCTTGAACACTGAAGCTTTCTTT.

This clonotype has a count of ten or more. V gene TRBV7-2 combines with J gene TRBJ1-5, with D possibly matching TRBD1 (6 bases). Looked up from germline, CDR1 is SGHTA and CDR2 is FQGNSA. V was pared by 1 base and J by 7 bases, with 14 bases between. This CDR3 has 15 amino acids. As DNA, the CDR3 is TGTGCCAGCAGCTTAGATTGGGGGGCGCGACAGCCCCAGCATTTT. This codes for CASSLDWGARQPQHF.

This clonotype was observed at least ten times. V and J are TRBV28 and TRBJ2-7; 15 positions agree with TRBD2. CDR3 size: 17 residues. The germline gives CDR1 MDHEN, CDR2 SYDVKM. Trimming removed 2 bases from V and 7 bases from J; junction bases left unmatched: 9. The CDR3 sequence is CASSLGLAGGRRREQYF. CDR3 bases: TGTGCCAGCAGTTTAGGACTAGCGGGAGGGCGGAGGCGGGAGCAGTACTTC.

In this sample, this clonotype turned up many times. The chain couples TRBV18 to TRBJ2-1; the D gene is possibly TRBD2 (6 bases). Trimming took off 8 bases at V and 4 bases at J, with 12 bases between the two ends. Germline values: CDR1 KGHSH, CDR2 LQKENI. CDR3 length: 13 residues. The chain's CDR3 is CASATSSYNEQFF. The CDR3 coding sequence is TGTGCCAGCGCGACTAGTAGTTACAATGAGCAGTTCTTC.

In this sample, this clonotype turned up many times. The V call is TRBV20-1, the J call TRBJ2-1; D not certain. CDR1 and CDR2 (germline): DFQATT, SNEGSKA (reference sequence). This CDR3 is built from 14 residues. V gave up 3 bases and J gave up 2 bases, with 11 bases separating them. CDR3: CSASGPVAYNEQFF. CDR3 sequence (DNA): TGCAGTGCTAGCGGACCGGTGGCCTACAATGAGCAGTTCTTC.

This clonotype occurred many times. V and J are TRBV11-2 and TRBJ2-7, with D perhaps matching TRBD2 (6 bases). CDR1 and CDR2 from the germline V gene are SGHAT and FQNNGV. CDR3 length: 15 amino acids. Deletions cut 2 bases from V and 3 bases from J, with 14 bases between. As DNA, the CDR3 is TGTGCCAGCAGCTTAAGCTTTGGGGGGATCTACGAGCAGTACTTC. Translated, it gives CASSLSFGGIYEQYF.

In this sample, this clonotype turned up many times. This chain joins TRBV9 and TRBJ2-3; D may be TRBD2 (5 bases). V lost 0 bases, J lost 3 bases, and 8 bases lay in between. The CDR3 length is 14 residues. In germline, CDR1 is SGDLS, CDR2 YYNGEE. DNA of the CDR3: TGTGCCAGCAGCGTAGCTCCGGGGACAGATACGCAGTATTTT. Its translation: CASSVAPGTDTQYF.

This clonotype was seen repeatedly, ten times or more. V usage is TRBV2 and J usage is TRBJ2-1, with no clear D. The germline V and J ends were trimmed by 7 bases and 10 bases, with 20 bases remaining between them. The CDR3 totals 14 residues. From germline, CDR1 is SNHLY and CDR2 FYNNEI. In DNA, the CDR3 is TGTGCCAGCACAGGTACTACAGCCATTGGAGAGCAGTTCTTC. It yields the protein CASTGTTAIGEQFF.

CDR3 residues: CASSFSGYTEAFF. The CDR3 DNA follows: TGTGCCAGCAGCTTCAGTGGGTACACTGAAGCTTTCTTT. This chain uses TRBV11-2 with TRBJ1-1; D gene unclear. V was trimmed by 3 bases and J by 3 bases, leaving 8 bases between them. This CDR3 region has 13 residues. The germline V gene has CDR1 SGHAT and CDR2 FQNNGV.

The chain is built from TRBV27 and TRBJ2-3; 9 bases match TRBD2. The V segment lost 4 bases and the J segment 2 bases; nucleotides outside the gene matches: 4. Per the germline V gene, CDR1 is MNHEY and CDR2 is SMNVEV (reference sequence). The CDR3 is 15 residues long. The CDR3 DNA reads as TGTGCCAGCAGTTCGACTAGCGGCGCCACAGATACGCAGTATTTT. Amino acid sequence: CASSSTSGATDTQYF.

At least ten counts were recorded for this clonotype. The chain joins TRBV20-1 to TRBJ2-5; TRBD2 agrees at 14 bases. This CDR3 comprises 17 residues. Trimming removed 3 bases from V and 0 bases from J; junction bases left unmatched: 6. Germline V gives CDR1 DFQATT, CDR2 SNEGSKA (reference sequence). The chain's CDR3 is CSARGLAGVSYQETQYF. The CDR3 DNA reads TGCAGTGCTAGGGGACTAGCGGGAGTCTCGTACCAAGAGACCCAGTACTTC.

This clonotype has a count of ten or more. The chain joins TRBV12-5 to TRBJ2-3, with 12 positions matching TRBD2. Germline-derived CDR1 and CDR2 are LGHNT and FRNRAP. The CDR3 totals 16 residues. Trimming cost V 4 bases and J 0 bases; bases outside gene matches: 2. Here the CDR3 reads CASGSGTSGSTDTQYF. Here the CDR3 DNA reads TGTGCTAGTGGTTCCGGGACTAGCGGGAGCACAGATACGCAGTATTTT. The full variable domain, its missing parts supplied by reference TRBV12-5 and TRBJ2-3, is DARVTQTPRHKVTEMGQEVTMRCQPILGHNTVFWYRQTMMQGLELLAYFRNRAPLDDSGMPKDRFSAEMPDATLATLKIQPSEPRDSAVYFCASGSGTSGSTDTQYFGPGTRLTVL.

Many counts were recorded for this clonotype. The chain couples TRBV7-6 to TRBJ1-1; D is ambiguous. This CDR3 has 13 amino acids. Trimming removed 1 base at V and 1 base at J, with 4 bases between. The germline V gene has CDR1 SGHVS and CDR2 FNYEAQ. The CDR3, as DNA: TGTGCCAGCAGCTTAGACGAGAACACTGAAGCTTTCTTT. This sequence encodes CASSLDENTEAFF.

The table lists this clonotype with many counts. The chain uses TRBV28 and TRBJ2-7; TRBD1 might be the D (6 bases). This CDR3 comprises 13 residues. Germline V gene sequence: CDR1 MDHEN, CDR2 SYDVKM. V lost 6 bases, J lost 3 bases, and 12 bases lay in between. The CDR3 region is CASSPGTFYEQYF. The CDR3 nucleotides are TGTGCCAGCAGCCCCGGGACATTCTACGAGCAGTACTTC.

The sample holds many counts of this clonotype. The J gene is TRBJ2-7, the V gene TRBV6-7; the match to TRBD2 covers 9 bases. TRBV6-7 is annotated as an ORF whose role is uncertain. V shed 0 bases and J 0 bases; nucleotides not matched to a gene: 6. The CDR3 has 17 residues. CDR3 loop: CASSYSRTSASSYEQYF. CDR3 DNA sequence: TGTGCCAGCAGTTACTCGAGGACTAGCGCTAGCTCCTACGAGCAGTACTTC.

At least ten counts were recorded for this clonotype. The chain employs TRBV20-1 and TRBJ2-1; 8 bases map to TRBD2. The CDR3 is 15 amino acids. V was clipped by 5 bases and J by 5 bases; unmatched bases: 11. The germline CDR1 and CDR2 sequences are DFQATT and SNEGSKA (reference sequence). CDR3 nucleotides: TGCAGTGCTGGGGGGGGAGCGGGAGCAAACAATGAGCAGTTCTTC. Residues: CSAGGGAGANNEQFF.

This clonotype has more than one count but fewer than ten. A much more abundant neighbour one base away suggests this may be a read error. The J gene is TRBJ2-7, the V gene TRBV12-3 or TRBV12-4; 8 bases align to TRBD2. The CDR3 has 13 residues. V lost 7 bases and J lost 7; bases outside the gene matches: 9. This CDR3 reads CASTDKRELEQYF. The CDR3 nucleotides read TGTGCCAGCACCGACAAGCGGGAGTTGGAGCAGTACTTC.